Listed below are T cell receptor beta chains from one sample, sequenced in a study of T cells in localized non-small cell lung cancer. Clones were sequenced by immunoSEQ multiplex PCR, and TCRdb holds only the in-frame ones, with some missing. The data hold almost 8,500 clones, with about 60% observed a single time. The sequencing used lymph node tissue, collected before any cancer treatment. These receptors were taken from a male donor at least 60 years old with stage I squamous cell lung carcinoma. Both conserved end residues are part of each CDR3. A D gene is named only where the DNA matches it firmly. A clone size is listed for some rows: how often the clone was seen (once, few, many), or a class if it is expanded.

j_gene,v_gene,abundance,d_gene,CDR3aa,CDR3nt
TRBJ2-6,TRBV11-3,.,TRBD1,CASSWDSSGANVLTF,TGTGCCAGCAGCTGGGACAGCTCTGGGGCCAACGTCCTGACTTTC
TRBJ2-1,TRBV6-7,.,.,CAGARDFTSYNEQFF,TGTGCCGGAGCCCGGGACTTCACCTCCTACAATGAGCAGTTCTTC
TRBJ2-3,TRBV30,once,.,CAWSVRGPPPDTQYF,TGTGCCTGGAGTGTCCGGGGTCCGCCCCCAGATACGCAGTATTTT
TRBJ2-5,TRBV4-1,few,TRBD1,CASSLGQGRYQETQYF,TGCGCCAGCAGCCTCGGACAGGGAAGGTACCAAGAGACCCAGTACTTC
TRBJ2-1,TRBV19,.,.,CASSRDWTYNEQFF,TGTGCCAGTAGTAGGGATTGGACTTACAATGAGCAGTTCTTC
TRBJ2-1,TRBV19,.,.,CASKISGQNEQFF,TGTGCCAGTAAAATAAGTGGGCAAAATGAGCAGTTCTTC
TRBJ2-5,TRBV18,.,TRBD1,CASSRDSQETQYF,TGTGCCAGCTCCCGGGACAGTCAAGAGACCCAGTACTTC
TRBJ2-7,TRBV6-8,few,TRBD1,CASTQGRGLDEQYF,TGTGCCAGCACTCAGGGCAGGGGGCTCGACGAGCAGTACTTC
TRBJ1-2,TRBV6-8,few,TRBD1,CASSSGGQGHYGYTF,TGTGCCAGCAGTTCAGGGGGACAGGGCCACTATGGCTACACCTTC
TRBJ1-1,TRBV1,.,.,CASSLLESTEAFF,TGCGCCAGCAGCCTCCTGGAGAGCACTGAAGCTTTCTTT
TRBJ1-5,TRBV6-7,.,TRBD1,CASSYRRTGGSGNQPQHF,TGTGCCAGCAGTTACAGAAGGACAGGGGGCTCCGGCAATCAGCCCCAGCATTTT
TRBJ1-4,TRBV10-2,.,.,CASSVWGGGEKLFF,TGCGCCAGCAGTGTATGGGGAGGGGGTGAAAAACTGTTTTTT
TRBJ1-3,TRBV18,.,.,CASSLDTVRNTIYF,TGTGCCAGCTCACTCGATACGGTCCGGAACACCATATATTTT
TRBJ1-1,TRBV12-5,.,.,CASGPAGGLNTEAFF,TGTGCTAGTGGGCCCGCTGGGGGGCTGAACACTGAAGCTTTCTTT
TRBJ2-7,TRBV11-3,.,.,CASSLAHRGNEQYF,TGTGCCAGCAGCTTGGCACATCGGGGGAACGAGCAGTACTTC
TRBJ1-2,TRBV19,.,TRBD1,CASSTRQGAWGYTF,TGTGCCAGTAGTACACGACAGGGGGCCTGGGGCTACACCTTC
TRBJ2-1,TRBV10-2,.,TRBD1,CASSELTGPYNEQFF,TGCGCCAGCAGTGAGTTGACAGGGCCTTACAATGAGCAGTTCTTC
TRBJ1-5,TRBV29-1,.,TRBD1,CSVGTGLNQPQHF,TGCAGCGTTGGGACAGGCCTGAATCAGCCCCAGCATTTT
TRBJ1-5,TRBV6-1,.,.,CASSEGGGQPQHF,TGTGCCAGCAGTGAAGGGGGTGGCCAGCCCCAGCATTTT
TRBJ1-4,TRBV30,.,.,CAWSVQGNEKLFF,TGTGCCTGGAGTGTTCAGGGGAATGAAAAACTGTTTTTT
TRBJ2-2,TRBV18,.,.,CASSPFGQGMSNTGELFF,TGTGCCAGCTCACCGTTCGGGCAGGGAATGTCGAACACCGGGGAGCTGTTTTTT
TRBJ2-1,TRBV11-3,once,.,CASSLRDPNVNEQFF,TGTGCCAGCAGCTTGAGGGACCCGAATGTCAATGAGCAGTTCTTC
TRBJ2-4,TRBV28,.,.,CASTSAKNIQYF,TGTGCCAGCACATCAGCCAAAAACATTCAGTACTTC